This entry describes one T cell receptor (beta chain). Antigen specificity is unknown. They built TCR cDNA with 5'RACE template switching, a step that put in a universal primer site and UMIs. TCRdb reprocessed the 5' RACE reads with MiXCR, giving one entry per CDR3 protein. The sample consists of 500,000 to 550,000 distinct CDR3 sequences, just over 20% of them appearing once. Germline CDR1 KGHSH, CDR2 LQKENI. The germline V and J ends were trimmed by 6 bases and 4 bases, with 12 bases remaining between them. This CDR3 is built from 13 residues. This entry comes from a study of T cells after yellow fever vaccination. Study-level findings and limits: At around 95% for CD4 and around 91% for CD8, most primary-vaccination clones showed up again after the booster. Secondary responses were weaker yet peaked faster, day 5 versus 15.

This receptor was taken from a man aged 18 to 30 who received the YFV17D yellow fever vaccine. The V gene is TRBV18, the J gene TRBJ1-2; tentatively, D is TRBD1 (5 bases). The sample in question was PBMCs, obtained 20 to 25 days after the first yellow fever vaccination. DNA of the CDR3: TGTGCCAGCTCGGACGGGACGGTCTATGGCTACACCTTC. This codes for CASSDGTVYGYTF.